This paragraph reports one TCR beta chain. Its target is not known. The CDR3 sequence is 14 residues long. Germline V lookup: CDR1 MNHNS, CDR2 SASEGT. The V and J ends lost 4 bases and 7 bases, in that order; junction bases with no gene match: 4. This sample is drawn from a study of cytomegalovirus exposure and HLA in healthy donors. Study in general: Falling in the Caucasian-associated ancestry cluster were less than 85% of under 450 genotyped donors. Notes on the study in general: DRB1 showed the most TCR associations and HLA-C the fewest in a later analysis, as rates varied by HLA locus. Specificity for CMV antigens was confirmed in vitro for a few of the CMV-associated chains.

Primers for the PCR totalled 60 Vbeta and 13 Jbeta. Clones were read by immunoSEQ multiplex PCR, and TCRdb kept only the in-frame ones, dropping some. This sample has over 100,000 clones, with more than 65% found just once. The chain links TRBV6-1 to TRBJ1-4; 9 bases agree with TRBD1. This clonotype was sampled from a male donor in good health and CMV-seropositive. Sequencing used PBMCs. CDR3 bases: TGTGCCAGCAGTGCAACAGGGGGCGGTGAAAAACTGTTTTTT. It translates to CASSATGGGEKLFF.